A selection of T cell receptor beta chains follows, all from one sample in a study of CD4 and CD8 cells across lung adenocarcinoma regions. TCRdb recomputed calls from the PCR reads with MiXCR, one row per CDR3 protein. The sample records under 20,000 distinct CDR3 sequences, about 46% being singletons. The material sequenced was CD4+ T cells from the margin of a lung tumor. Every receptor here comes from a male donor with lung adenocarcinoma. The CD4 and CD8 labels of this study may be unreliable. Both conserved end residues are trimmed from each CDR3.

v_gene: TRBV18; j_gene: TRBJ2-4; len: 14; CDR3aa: ASSPAHTGLGNIQY
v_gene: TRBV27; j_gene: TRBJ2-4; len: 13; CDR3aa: GSSLGAGAKYTQY
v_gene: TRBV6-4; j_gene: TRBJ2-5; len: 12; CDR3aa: AGRGARDQETQY
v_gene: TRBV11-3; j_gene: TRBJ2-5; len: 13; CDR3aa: ASSSSWGGVETQY
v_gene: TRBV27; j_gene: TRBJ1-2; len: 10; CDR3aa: ASSSQGYGYT
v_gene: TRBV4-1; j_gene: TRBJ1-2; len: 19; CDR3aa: ASSRGHLRGTGGLVNYGYT
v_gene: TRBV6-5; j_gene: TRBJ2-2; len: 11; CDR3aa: ASSLSGAGELF
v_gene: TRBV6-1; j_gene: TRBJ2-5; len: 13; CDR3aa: AGGDGNPGTETQY
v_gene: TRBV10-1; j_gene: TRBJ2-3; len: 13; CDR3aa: ASSEPGTKGDTQY
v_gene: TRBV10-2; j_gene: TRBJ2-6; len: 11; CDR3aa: ATTYPGANDQT
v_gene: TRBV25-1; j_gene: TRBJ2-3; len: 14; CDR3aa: ASSELGGPAKDTQY
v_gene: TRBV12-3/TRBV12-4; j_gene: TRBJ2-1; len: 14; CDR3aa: ASSTDFASGTNEQF
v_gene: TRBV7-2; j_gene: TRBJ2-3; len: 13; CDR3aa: ASSLVALSRDTQY
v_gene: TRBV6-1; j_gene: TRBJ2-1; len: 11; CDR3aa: ASSAGTGDEQF
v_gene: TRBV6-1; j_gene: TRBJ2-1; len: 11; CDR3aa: ASSVDRNNEQF
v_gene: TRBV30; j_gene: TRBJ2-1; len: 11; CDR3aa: AWELWAGNEQF
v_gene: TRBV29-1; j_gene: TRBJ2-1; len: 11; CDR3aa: SLTRGDYNEQF
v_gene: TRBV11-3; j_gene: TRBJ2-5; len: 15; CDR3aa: ASSLDIGTAVPETQY
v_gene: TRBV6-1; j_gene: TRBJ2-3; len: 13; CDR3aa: ASGIRDSSTDTQY
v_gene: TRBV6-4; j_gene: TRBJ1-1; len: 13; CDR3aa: ASSDSTGGDTEAF